This TCR beta chain is drawn from a study of beta chain features in type 1 diabetes. Study findings and constraints: Type 1 diabetes patients had fewer VDJ junction insertions and more deletions.

The whole isolated RNA underwent reverse transcription, so sequencing captured expressed TCRB transcripts. Measured with immunoSEQ multiplex PCR; TCRdb has only the in-frame clones, and not every one. The sample comprises some 410,000 clones, roughly 11% of which are singletons, and approximately 0.05% rests with the top ten. This clone was observed once. The target antigen is unknown. This CDR3 contains 14 residues. Germline V gives CDR1 SQVTM, CDR2 ANQGSEA. Trimming shortened V by 0 bases and J by 4 bases, and 12 bases separated the two germline ends. The sequencing input was naive CD4+ T cells from blood. This chain links TRBV29-1 with TRBJ1-1; D remains ambiguous. This receptor was identified in a woman between 18 and 29 years old in good health. DNA of the CDR3: TGCAGCGTTGAAGATCAAGAACAGATCACTGAAGCTTTCTTT. It translates to CSVEDQEQITEAFF.